This TCR beta chain was found in a study of CD8 T cells in ankylosing spondylitis. Study-level points and caveats: Enrichment of disease-linked clones was reportedly significant in matched ankylosing spondylitis synovial fluid.

Germline V CDR1 and CDR2: MNHEY, SMNVEV (reference sequence). This CDR3 contains 10 residues. Trimming removed 7 bases at V and 17 bases at J, with 14 bases between. Libraries for TCR beta were made by quantitative 5'-RACE with molecular barcodes. TCRdb redid the calling of the 5' RACE reads with MiXCR, one entry per CDR3 protein. The sample records 150,000 to 200,000 distinct CDR3 sequences, about 16% being singletons. As to this clonotype: The antigen remains unidentified.

The TCR sequence derives from a male donor with ankylosing spondylitis or in good health (not recorded which). This chain links TRBV27 with TRBJ1-4; D remains unclear. What was sequenced was blood, either unsorted or a sorted T cell fraction (not recorded which). CDR3 DNA: TGTGCCAGCAACTGGGCCGGGAACTTTTTT. This codes for CASNWAGNFF.